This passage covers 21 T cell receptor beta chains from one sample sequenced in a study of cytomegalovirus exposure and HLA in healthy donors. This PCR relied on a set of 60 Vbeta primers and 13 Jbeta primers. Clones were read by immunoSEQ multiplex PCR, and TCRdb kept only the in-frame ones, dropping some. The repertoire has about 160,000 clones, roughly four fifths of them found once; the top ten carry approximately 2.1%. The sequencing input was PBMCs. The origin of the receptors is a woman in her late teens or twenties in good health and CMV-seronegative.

The CDR3 DNA follows: TGTGCCAGCTCCCCGGGGAGCCAATCCTACGAGCAGTACTTC. As protein: CASSPGSQSYEQYF. V is TRBV6-1 and J is TRBJ2-7; D is perhaps TRBD2 (5 bases). The V end was cut by 8 bases, the J end by 1 base, with 15 bases between. The CDR3 is made up of 14 amino acids. Germline CDR1 MNHNS, CDR2 SASEGT.

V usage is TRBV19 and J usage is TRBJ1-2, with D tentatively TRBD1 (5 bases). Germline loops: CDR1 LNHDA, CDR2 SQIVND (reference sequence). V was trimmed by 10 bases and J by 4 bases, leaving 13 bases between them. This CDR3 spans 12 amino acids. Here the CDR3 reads CAISGGSYGYTF. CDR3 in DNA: TGTGCCATCTCGGGGGGGAGCTATGGCTACACCTTC.

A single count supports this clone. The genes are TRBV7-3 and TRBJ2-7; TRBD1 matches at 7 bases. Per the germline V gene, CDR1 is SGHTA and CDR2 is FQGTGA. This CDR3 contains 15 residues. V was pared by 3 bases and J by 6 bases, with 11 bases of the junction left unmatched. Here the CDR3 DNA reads TGTGCCAGCAGCTTGACAGGGAACGCTTTGGGCGAGCAGTACTTC. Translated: CASSLTGNALGEQYF.

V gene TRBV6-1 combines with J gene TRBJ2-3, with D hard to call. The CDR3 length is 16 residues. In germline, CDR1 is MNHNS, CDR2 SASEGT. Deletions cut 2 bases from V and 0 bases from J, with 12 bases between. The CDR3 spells CASSESTYSSTDTQYF. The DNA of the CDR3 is TGTGCCAGCAGTGAATCAACTTATTCTAGCACAGATACGCAGTATTTT.

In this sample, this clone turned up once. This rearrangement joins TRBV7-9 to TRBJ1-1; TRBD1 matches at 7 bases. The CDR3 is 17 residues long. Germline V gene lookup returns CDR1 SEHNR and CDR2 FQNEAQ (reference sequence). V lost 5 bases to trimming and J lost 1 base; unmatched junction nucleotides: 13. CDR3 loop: CASSPVRKGARNTEAFF. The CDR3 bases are TGTGCCAGCAGCCCCGTGAGGAAGGGGGCGAGGAACACTGAAGCTTTCTTT.

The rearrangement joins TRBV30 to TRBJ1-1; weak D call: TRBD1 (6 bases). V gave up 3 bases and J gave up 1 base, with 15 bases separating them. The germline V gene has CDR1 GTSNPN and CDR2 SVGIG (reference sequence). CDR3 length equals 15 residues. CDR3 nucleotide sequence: TGTGCCTGGAGCCGGGACAATTTGCGGAACACTGAAGCTTTCTTT. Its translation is CAWSRDNLRNTEAFF.

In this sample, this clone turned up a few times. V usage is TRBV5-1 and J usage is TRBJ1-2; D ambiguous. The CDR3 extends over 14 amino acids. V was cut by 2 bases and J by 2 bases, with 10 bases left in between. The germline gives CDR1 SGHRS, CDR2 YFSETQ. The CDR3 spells CASSLSGVNYGYTF. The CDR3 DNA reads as TGCGCCAGCAGCTTATCCGGGGTAAACTATGGCTACACCTTC.

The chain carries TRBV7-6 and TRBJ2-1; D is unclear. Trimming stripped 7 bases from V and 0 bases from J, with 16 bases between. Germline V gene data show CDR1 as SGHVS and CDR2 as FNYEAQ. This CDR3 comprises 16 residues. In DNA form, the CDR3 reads TGTGCCAGCACCTATTCGGTGGAGAGCTCCTACAATGAGCAGTTCTTC. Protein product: CASTYSVESSYNEQFF.

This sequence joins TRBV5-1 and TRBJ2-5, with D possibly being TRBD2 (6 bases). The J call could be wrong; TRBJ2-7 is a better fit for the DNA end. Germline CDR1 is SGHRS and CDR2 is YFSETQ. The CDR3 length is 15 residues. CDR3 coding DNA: TGCGCCAGCAGCACCCGGACCGGGAGCTCCTACGAGCAGTACTTC. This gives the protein CASSTRTGSSYEQYF.

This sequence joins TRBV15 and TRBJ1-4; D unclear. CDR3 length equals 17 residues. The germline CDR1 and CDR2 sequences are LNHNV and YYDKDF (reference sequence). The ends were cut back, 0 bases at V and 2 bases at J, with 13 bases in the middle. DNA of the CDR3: TGTGCCACCAGCAGAGATAGGACTGGGCGCACTAATGAAAAACTGTTTTTT. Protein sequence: CATSRDRTGRTNEKLFF.

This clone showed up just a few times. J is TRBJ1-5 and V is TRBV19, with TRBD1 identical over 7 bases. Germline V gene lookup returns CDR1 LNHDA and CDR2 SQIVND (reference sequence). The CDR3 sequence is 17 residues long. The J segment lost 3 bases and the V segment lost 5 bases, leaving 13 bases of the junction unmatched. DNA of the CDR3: TGTGCCAGTAGTCCGCGAGAGGGACAGATGTACAATCAGCCCCAGCATTTT. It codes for CASSPREGQMYNQPQHF.

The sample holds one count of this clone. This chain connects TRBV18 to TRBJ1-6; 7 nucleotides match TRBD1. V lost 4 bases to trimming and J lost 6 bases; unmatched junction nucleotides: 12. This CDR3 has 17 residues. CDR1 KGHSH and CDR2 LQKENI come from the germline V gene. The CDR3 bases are TGTGCCAGCTCACGACTCCCCAGGGGGGACCCTAATTCACCCCTCCACTTT. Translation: CASSRLPRGDPNSPLHF.

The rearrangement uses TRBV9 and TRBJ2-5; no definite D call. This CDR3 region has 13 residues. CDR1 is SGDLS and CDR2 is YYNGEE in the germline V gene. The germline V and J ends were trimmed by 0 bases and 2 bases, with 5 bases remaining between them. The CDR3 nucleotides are TGTGCCAGCAGCGTAGGCGGACAAGAGACCCAGTACTTC. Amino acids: CASSVGGQETQYF.

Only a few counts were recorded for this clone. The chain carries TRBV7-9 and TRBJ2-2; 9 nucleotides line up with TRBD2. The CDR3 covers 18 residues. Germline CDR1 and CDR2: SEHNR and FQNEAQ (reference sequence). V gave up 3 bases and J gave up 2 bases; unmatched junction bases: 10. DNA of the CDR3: TGTGCCAGCAGCTTCCAGTCGGCGGGGGGGCCCAACACCGGGGAGCTGTTTTTT. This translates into CASSFQSAGGPNTGELFF.

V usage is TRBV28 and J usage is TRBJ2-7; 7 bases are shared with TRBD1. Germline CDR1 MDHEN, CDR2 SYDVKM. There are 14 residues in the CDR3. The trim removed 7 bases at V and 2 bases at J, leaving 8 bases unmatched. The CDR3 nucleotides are TGTGCCAGCACCGGACAGGAGCCGCCCTACGAGCAGTACTTC. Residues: CASTGQEPPYEQYF.

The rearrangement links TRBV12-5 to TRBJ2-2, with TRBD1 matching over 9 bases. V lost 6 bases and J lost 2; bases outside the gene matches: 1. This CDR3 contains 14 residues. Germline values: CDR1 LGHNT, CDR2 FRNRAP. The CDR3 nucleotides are TGTGCTAGTGGCACAGGGGGCAACACCGGGGAGCTGTTTTTT. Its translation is CASGTGGNTGELFF.

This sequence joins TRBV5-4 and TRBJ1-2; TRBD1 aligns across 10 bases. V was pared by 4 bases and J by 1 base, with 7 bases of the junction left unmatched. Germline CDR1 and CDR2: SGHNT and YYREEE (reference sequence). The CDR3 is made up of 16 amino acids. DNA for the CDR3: TGTGCCAGCAGCGTACCGGGACAGGGGAATAACTATGGCTACACCTTC. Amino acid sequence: CASSVPGQGNNYGYTF.

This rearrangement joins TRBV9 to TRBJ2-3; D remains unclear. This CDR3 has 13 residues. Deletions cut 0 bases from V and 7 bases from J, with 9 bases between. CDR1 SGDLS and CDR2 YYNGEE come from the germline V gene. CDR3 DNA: TGTGCCAGCAGCGTAGCTGGGCCTAATACGCAGTATTTT. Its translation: CASSVAGPNTQYF.

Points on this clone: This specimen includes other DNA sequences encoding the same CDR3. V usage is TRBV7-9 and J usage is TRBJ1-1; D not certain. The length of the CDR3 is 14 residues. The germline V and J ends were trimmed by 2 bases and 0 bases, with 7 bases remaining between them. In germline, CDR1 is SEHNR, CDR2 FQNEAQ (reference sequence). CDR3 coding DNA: TGTGCCAGCAGCTTACCAGGTGTGAACACTGAAGCTTTCTTT. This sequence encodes CASSLPGVNTEAFF.

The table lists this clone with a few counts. The CDR3 coding sequence is TGTGCCAGCAGCTTAGGGGCCGGGAGGGCCAGGAATGAGCAGTTCTTC. Amino acid sequence: CASSLGAGRARNEQFF. The chain couples TRBV7-2 to TRBJ2-1, with 8 bases fitting TRBD2. V was clipped by 1 base and J by 7 bases; unmatched bases: 9. The CDR3 spans 16 residues. The germline CDR1 and CDR2 sequences are SGHTA and FQGNSA.

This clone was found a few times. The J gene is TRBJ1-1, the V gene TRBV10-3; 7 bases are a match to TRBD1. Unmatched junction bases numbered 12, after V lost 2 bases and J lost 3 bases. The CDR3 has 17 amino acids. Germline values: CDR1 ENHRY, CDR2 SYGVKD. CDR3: CAISEPRTGGGYTEAFF. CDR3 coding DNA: TGTGCCATCAGTGAGCCTCGGACAGGAGGGGGCTACACTGAAGCTTTCTTT.